This T cell receptor beta chain was identified during a study of T cell responses to AZD1222 COVID-19 vaccine. The method was immunoSEQ multiplex PCR; TCRdb's version includes in-frame clones alone and lacks a portion of them. The table records roughly 150,000 clones, around 90% of them present only once. The receptor's source is an adult who received the AZD1222 COVID-19 vaccine. The sequencing used peripheral blood, collected 28 days after the second AZD1222 dose.

This chain's CDR3 is CASSYPFTGGGLNTEAFF. The CDR3 DNA follows: TGTGCCAGCAGTTACCCCTTCACAGGGGGCGGGTTGAACACTGAAGCTTTCTTT. V and J are TRBV6-2 or TRBV6-3 and TRBJ1-1; 9 bases fit TRBD1. Germline trimming cut 2 bases from V and 0 bases from J; bases unmatched to any gene: 10. This CDR3 comprises 18 residues. Germline CDR1 reads MNHEY; CDR2 reads SVGEGT.